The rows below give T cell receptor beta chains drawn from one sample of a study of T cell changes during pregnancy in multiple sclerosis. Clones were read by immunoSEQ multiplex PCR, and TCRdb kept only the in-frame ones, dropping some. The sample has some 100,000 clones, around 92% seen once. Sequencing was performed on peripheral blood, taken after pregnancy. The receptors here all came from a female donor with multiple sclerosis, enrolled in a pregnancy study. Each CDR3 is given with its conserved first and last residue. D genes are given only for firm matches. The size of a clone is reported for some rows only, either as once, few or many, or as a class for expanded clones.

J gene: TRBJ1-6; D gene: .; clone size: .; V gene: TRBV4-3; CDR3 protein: CASSLQLGAGGLHNSPLHF; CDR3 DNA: TGCGCCAGCAGCCTACAGCTGGGGGCGGGGGGGCTCCATAATTCACCCCTCCACTTT
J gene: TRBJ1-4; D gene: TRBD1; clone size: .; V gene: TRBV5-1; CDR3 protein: CASSLPGQGRGEKLFF; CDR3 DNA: TGCGCCAGCAGCTTGCCCGGACAGGGTCGTGGTGAAAAACTGTTTTTT
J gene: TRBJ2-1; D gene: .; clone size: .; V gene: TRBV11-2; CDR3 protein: CASSFPRGGIAQFF; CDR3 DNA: TGTGCCAGCAGCTTCCCTAGGGGCGGAATCGCGCAGTTCTTC
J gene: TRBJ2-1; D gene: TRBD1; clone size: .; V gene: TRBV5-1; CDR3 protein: CASSVGQGVRNEQFF; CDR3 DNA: TGCGCCAGCAGCGTGGGACAGGGGGTAAGGAATGAGCAGTTCTTC
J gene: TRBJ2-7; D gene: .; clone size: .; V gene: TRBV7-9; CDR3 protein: CASSLGRGLNYEQYF; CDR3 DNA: TGTGCCAGCAGCTTAGGGAGGGGGCTGAATTACGAGCAGTACTTC
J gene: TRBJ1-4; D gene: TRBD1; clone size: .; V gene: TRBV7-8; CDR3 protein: CASSSGTGVEKLFF; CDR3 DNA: TGTGCCAGCAGCTCGGGGACAGGGGTCGAAAAACTGTTTTTT
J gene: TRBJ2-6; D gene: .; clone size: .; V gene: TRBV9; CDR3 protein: CASSESSGANVLTF; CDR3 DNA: TGTGCCAGCAGCGAGAGCTCTGGGGCCAACGTCCTGACTTTC
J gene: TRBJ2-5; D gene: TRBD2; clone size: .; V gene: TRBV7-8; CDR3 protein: CASSSRTSGGGFQETQYF; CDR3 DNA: TGTGCCAGCAGCTCACGGACTAGCGGGGGAGGGTTCCAAGAGACCCAGTACTTC
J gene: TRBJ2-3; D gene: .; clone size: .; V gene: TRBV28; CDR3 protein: CASVPSGPRLDTQYF; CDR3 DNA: TGTGCCAGCGTACCGAGCGGACCCCGTCTCGATACGCAGTATTTT
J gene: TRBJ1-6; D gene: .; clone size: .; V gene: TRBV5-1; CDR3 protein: CASSFLQNNNSPLHF; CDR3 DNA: TGCGCCAGCAGCTTTCTACAGAACAATAATTCACCCCTCCACTTT
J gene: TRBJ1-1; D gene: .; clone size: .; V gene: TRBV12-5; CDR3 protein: CASGQGGTEAFF; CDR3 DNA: TGTGCTAGTGGCCAGGGAGGCACTGAAGCTTTCTTT
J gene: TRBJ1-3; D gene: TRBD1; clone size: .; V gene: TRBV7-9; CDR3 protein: CASSPGQGKDTIYF; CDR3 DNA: TGTGCCAGCAGCCCCGGACAGGGCAAGGACACCATATATTTT
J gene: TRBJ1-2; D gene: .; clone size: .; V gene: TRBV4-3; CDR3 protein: CASSQGTENGYTF; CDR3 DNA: TGCGCCAGCAGCCAAGGAACGGAGAATGGCTACACCTTC
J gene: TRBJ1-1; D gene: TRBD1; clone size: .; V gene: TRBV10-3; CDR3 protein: CAISESTGVRYTEAFF; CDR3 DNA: TGTGCCATCAGTGAGTCGACAGGGGTGCGGTACACTGAAGCTTTCTTT
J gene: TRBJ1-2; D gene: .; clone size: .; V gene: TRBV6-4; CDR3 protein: CASSPGGPNYGYTF; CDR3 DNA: TGTGCCAGCAGCCCCGGGGGGCCTAACTATGGCTACACCTTC
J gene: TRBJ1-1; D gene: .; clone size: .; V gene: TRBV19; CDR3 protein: CASSLTANTEAFF; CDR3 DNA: TGTGCCAGTAGTCTTACAGCAAACACTGAAGCTTTCTTT
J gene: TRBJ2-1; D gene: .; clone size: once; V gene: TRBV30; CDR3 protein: CACSRGTTYNEQFF; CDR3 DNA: TGTGCCTGCTCCCGAGGGACAACGTACAATGAGCAGTTCTTC
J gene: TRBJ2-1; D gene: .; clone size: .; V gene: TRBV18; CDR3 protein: CASSPLNEQFF; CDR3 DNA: TGTGCCAGCTCACCTCTCAATGAGCAGTTCTTC
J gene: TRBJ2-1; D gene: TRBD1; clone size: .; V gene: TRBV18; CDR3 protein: CASSSDRERYNEQFF; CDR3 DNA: TGTGCCAGCTCATCGGACAGGGAAAGATACAATGAGCAGTTCTTC
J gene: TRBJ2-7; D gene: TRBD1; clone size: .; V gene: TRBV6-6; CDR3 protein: CASTLTGSSYEQYF; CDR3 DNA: TGTGCCAGCACCCTGACAGGGAGCTCCTACGAGCAGTACTTC
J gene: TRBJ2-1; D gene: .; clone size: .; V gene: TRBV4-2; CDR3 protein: CASSQGRGSRAYNEQFF; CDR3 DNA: TGTGCCAGCAGCCAAGGTAGGGGGTCGCGGGCCTACAATGAGCAGTTCTTC
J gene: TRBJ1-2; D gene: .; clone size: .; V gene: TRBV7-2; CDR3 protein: CASSLGGLYGYTF; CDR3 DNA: TGTGCCAGCAGCTTAGGTGGGCTTTATGGCTACACCTTC
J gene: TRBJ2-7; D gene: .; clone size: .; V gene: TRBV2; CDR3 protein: CASRPDRRRGEQYF; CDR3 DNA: TGTGCCAGCAGACCGGACAGACGGAGAGGGGAGCAGTACTTC